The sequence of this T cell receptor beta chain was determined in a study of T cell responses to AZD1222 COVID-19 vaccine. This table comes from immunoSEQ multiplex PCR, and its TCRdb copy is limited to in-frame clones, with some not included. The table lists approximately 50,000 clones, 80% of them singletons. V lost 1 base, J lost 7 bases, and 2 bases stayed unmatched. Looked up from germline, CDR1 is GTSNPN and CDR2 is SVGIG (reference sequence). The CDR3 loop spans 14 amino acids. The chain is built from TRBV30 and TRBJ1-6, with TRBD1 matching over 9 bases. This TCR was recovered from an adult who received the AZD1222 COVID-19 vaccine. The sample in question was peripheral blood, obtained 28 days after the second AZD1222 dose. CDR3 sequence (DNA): TGTGCCTGGAGTGCAACAGGGGGCAATTCACCCCTCCACTTT. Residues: CAWSATGGNSPLHF. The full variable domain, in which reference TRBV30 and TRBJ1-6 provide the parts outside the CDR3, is SQTIHQWPATLVQPVGSPLSLECTVEGTSNPNLYWYRQAAGRGLQLLFYSVGIGQISSEVPQNLSASRPQDRQFILSSKKLLLSDSGFYLCAWSATGGNSPLHFGNGTRLTVT.